This TCR beta chain emerged from a study of T cell repertoires in cytomegalovirus infection. TCRdb called the reads again in MiXCR, with one record for every CDR3 protein. The sample shows roughly 80,000 distinct CDR3 sequences, roughly a quarter of them seen only once. This clonotype was counted between two and nine times. Its cognate antigen is unknown. Germline values: CDR1 MNHEY, CDR2 SVGAGI. This CDR3 has 13 residues. Between the trimmed V and J ends, which lost 5 bases and 7 bases, there was a span of 15 bases. Study-wide findings and caveats: The ex vivo response was dominated by HLA-C-restricted CMV-specific TCR beta clonotypes. Using cumulative public TCR beta family frequency, the authors identified those who carried CMV together with the relevant HLA.

V usage is TRBV6-5 and J usage is TRBJ2-7; possible D gene TRBD2, 7 bases. Sequenced material: CD8+ T cells from cultured PBMCs, taken from culture after CMV antigen stimulation. The sequence was collected from a human donor in good health (CMV status not recorded). Some clones in this sample may be carry-over from other donors' samples. The CDR3 sequence is CASSGGGSPEQYF. CDR3 sequence (DNA): TGTGCCAGCAGTGGGGGCGGGAGTCCTGAGCAGTACTTC.